This entry concerns a single T cell receptor beta chain. As handled by the study authors: Researchers report that nucleated cell counts were estimated from reference gene primer amplification. Some clones are missing from TCRdb's copy, which holds only in-frame ones; the method was immunoSEQ multiplex PCR. V and J calls and clone size follow that table, whereas D and trimming were derived from the DNA. This sample has 250,000 or so clones, with almost 90% found just once. These data come from a study of blood T cell repertoires in COVID-19. Study-level information: Acute and convalescent COVID-19 samples came from the United States, Italy and Spain. The analysed material was cDNA or gDNA that came from T cells, B-cell-depleted T cells, or PBMCs.

Patients in Seattle were enrolled during active infection, then followed longitudinally. Per germline, CDR1 LGHDT and CDR2 YNNKEL (reference sequence). This CDR3 has 14 residues. V dropped 1 base and J dropped 5; count of bases not matched to a gene: 2. The chain combines TRBV3-1 (or the pseudogene TRBV3-2) with TRBJ2-7, with 10 bases that match TRBD2. Sequencing was carried out using peripheral blood. The clonotype comes from a woman aged 55 to 70 with COVID-19, enrolled during active disease. In DNA, the CDR3 is TGTGCCAGCAGCCAAGCGGGACTAGCGAACGAGCAGTACTTC. It yields the protein CASSQAGLANEQYF.